This TCR beta chain was identified in a study of T cell changes during pregnancy in multiple sclerosis. The length of the CDR3 is 15 residues. V was cut by 7 bases and J by 2 bases, with 16 bases left in between. The V gene's germline CDR1 is SGHDT and CDR2 YYEEEE. Only in-frame clones appear in the TCRdb table, and some are missing; sequencing was by immunoSEQ multiplex PCR. The table has 85,000 to 130,000 clones, 75% to 95% seen once; the top ten hold roughly 1.6%. This TCR came from a female donor with multiple sclerosis, enrolled in a pregnancy study. J is TRBJ1-5 and V is TRBV5-6; D is unclear. The source material was peripheral blood, sampled before pregnancy. CDR3 nucleotides: TGTGCCAGCCAATCGCGCGGGGAGGGCAATCAGCCCCAGCATTTT. It specifies CASQSRGEGNQPQHF.